This T cell receptor beta chain was captured by sequencing in a study of response to subunit inactivated influenza vaccine (dated by TCRdb to about 2018). About the investigation overall: The study used deep quantitative T cell receptor repertoire profiling to track responses to a trivalent subunit inactivated influenza vaccine. Study-level results and caveats: According to the authors, only a limited number of new T cells may be recruited by each seasonal influenza vaccination.

This clonotype appeared a few times. What antigen it recognizes has not been identified. No base-level quality is on record; no much larger clone is a single base apart. The intended sense of this specimen's time point label: 45 to 55 days after influenza vaccine administration. The library came from RT-PCR. Sequencer: Illumina HiSeq 2500. The public reads were quality trimmed at Q25 with fastp and then assembled into clones with MiXCR by TCRdb, keeping productive beta chains. Every CDR3 protein is listed once, alongside the most common genes and DNA of its rows. Recorded for this sample are approximately 500,000 distinct CDR3 sequences; over 10% of them occurred a single time. The ten largest clones take up roughly 13% of the sample. The CDR3, cysteine through phenylalanine, is 14 amino acids long. CDR3 DNA only is kept here, 42 bases in frame from base 1. CDR1 MNHNS and CDR2 SASEGT were looked up in the germline V gene. Compared with germline, V lacks 3 bases and J lacks 8 bases; bases without a gene match: 3.

The material sequenced was PBMCs from blood, taken 45 days after vaccination. The source of this sequence is a man aged 50 to 60 who received an inactivated influenza vaccine. Donor details come from another sample of the same person, matched by shared clones. The rearrangement combines TRBV6-1 with TRBJ1-6; 8 bases in the middle match TRBD1. The DNA sequence is as follows: TGTGCCAGCAGTGACCGGGACAGGCATTCACCCCTCCACTTT. Its product reads: CASSDRDRHSPLHF.